Listed here are 25 T cell receptor beta chains from one sample, sequenced in a study of T cell repertoires in cytomegalovirus infection. Each CDR3 protein is one row after TCRdb ran MiXCR on the reads. The table includes around 530,000 distinct CDR3 sequences, less than 30% detected once. Sequencing used PBMCs. These receptors were taken from a human donor in good health (CMV status not recorded). Some clones in this sample may be carry-over from other donors' samples.

This clonotype was counted only a few times. The chain recombines TRBV7-2 with TRBJ1-5; TRBD1 might be the D (5 bases). The CDR3 has 14 amino acids. Looked up from germline, CDR1 is SGHTA and CDR2 is FQGNSA. V lost 4 bases, J lost 4 bases, and 11 bases lay in between. As DNA, the CDR3 is TGTGCCAGCAGCTCGTATCAGGGTAATCAGCCCCAGCATTTT. This encodes CASSSYQGNQPQHF.

This clonotype occurred a few times. This chain joins TRBV6-1 and TRBJ2-1, with unresolved D. This CDR3 spans 13 amino acids. Looked up from germline, CDR1 is MNHNS and CDR2 is SASEGT. The V end lost 6 bases, the J end lost 5 bases, and 11 bases lay between the germline ends. The CDR3, as DNA: TGTGCCAGCAGCCCACACCAGAACAATGAGCAGTTCTTC. Amino acids: CASSPHQNNEQFF.

Only a few counts were recorded for this clonotype. The V and J genes are TRBV12-3 or TRBV12-4 and TRBJ2-5; TRBD2 matches at 8 bases. V gave up 3 bases and J gave up 5 bases; unmatched junction bases: 5. This CDR3 contains 14 residues. The CDR3 is CASSFSGGGETQYF. CDR3 coding DNA: TGTGCCAGCAGTTTTTCGGGGGGGGGTGAGACCCAGTACTTC.

This chain uses TRBV12-3 or TRBV12-4 with TRBJ1-2; D not resolved. CDR3 length: 13 residues. V was trimmed by 2 bases and J by 5 bases, leaving 9 bases between them. The CDR3 protein is CASSLLGKYGYTF. As DNA, the CDR3 is TGTGCCAGCAGTTTATTAGGGAAATATGGCTACACCTTC.

This clonotype was counted only a few times. The V gene is TRBV7-3, the J gene TRBJ2-2, with D maybe TRBD1 (5 bases). The V gene's germline CDR1 is SGHTA and CDR2 FQGTGA. The CDR3 runs to 14 residues. V was clipped by 0 bases and J by 4 bases, with 6 bases between them. The CDR3 DNA is TGTGCCAGCAGCTTAACAGGGGTCACCGGGGAGCTGTTTTTT. Its protein is CASSLTGVTGELFF. Looking up the rest from reference TRBV7-3 and TRBJ2-2 gives the full variable domain: GAGVSQTPSNKVTEKGKYVELRCDPISGHTALYWYRQSLGQGPEFLIYFQGTGAADDSGLPNDRFFAVRPEGSVSTLKIQRTERGDSAVYLCASSLTGVTGELFFGEGSRLTVL.

This clonotype was counted many times. The V and J genes are TRBV18 and TRBJ1-4; a possible D gene is TRBD1 (5 bases). Germline V CDR1 and CDR2: KGHSH, LQKENI. The ends were cut back, 0 bases at V and 5 bases at J, with 7 bases in the middle. The CDR3 spans 14 residues. The CDR3 coding sequence is TGTGCCAGCTCACCACCGGGGCAGAATGAAAAACTGTTTTTT. It specifies CASSPPGQNEKLFF.

This clonotype showed up many times. The J gene is TRBJ2-1, the V gene TRBV7-9; maybe TRBD2 (5 bases). This CDR3 region has 13 residues. V lost 5 bases and J 2 bases, leaving 7 bases between the germline ends. The germline V gene has CDR1 SEHNR and CDR2 FQNEAQ (reference sequence). The CDR3 DNA reads as TGTGCCAGCAGCCCCGGGACCTACAATGAGCAGTTCTTC. Protein sequence: CASSPGTYNEQFF.

This clonotype was detected a few times. The gene calls are TRBV6-1 and TRBJ2-7; TRBD2 matches 8 bases. The J segment lost 1 base and the V segment lost 0 bases, leaving 8 bases of the junction unmatched. There are 17 residues in the CDR3. Germline V gives CDR1 MNHNS, CDR2 SASEGT. The CDR3 loop is CASSEAGGGGHSYEQYF. The DNA of the CDR3 is TGTGCCAGCAGTGAAGCGGGTGGCGGGGGGCATTCCTACGAGCAGTACTTC.

The gene calls are TRBV7-9 and TRBJ1-2; TRBD1 is a possible D gene (5 bases). Trimming took 5 bases from V and 8 from J, leaving 15 bases between them. The V gene's germline CDR1 is SEHNR and CDR2 FQNEAQ (reference sequence). The CDR3 has 13 amino acids. This CDR3 reads CASSRSYGDGYTF. The CDR3 DNA follows: TGTGCCAGCAGCCGTTCGTACGGGGACGGCTACACCTTC.

There are a few counts of this clonotype. The rearrangement uses TRBV23-1 and TRBJ2-5; a weak D match, TRBD1 (6 bases). TRBV23-1 is placed among ORFs of uncertain function. Trimming stripped 7 bases from V and 5 bases from J, with 20 bases between. This CDR3 spans 15 amino acids. CDR3 region: CASKPRGMEWETQYF. The CDR3 DNA sequence: TGCGCCAGCAAACCCAGGGGCATGGAGTGGGAGACCCAGTACTTC.

The rearrangement uses TRBV7-2 and TRBJ1-3; D gene unclear. The CDR3 is 15 residues long. The V and J ends lost 0 bases and 4 bases respectively, with 10 bases between them. The germline V gene has CDR1 SGHTA and CDR2 FQGNSA. CDR3 sequence: CASSLAGPGGNTIYF. The CDR3 coding sequence is TGTGCCAGCAGCTTAGCCGGACCGGGGGGAAACACCATATATTTT.

This clonotype was seen only a few times. This chain uses TRBV5-1 with TRBJ1-1; D is possibly TRBD1 (5 bases). V dropped 2 bases and J dropped 4 bases, with 12 bases sitting between them. This CDR3 spans 14 amino acids. Germline lookup yields CDR1 SGHRS and CDR2 YFSETQ. CDR3 DNA: TGCGCCAGCAGCTTTGGCCCTACAGGCACTGAAGCTTTCTTT. It translates to CASSFGPTGTEAFF.

The V gene is TRBV6-6, the J gene TRBJ1-2; a possible D gene is TRBD1 (6 bases). This CDR3 comprises 14 residues. CDR1 MNHNY and CDR2 SVGAGI come from the germline V gene (reference sequence). V shed 7 bases and J shed 4 bases, with 16 bases lying between them. The CDR3 DNA follows: TGTGCCAGCAAGCGGACAGTTGTTAGCTATGGCTACACCTTC. It is translated as CASKRTVVSYGYTF.

The V gene is TRBV20-1, the J gene TRBJ2-3, with D uncertain. Deletions cut 5 bases from V and 6 bases from J, with 9 bases between. The germline CDR1 and CDR2 sequences are DFQATT and SNEGSKA (reference sequence). The CDR3 sequence is 11 residues long. The CDR3 sequence is CSAPSPDTQYF. The CDR3 coding sequence is TGCAGTGCTCCATCCCCGGATACGCAGTATTTT.

As concerns this clonotype: Germline and junction disagree at one end, which may indicate a read error. The chain has TRBV9 and TRBJ1-5; D is possibly TRBD1 (6 bases). Germline loops: CDR1 SGDLS, CDR2 YYNGEE. The CDR3 consists of 15 residues. Written as DNA, the CDR3 is TGTGCCAGCAGCGTAGAAGGGGGGAGCAACCAGCCCCAGCATTTT. Translated: CASSVEGGSNQPQHF.

This clonotype was counted many times. The chain combines TRBV12-3 or TRBV12-4 with TRBJ2-3; 12 bases align to TRBD1. The V segment lost 6 bases and the J segment 3 bases; nucleotides outside the gene matches: 4. The CDR3 length is 15 residues. The CDR3 sequence is CASSPGQGATDTQYF. CDR3 DNA sequence: TGTGCCAGCAGCCCGGGACAGGGGGCAACAGATACGCAGTATTTT.

This clonotype was found a few times. The V and J genes are TRBV7-9 and TRBJ1-3; D is unclear. V was trimmed by 2 bases and J by 7 bases, leaving 9 bases between them. The CDR3 has 13 amino acids. From germline, CDR1 is SEHNR and CDR2 FQNEAQ (reference sequence). CDR3 sequence reads: CASSLFKGNTIYF. The CDR3 DNA follows: TGTGCCAGCAGCTTATTTAAGGGTAACACCATATATTTT.

The V gene is TRBV5-6, the J gene TRBJ2-7; 7 bases match TRBD1. Looked up from germline, CDR1 is SGHDT and CDR2 is YYEEEE. The CDR3 spans 14 residues. Trimming removed 4 bases from V and 6 bases from J; junction bases left unmatched: 10. DNA of the CDR3: TGTGCCAGCAGCCGGGACAGTGAGGCATCCGAGCAGTACTTC. Amino acid sequence: CASSRDSEASEQYF.

At least ten counts were recorded for this clonotype. The chain links TRBV7-2 to TRBJ2-1; 9 bases map to TRBD1. With 5 bases clipped from V and 12 bases from J, the junction kept 8 bases outside the gene matches. This CDR3 spans 13 amino acids. From germline, CDR1 is SGHTA and CDR2 FQGNSA. CDR3 bases: TGTGCCAGCAGCCCGCCGACAGGGGGTCGGCAGTTCTTC. Its translation is CASSPPTGGRQFF.

This clonotype appeared many times. V usage is TRBV12-5 and J usage is TRBJ2-5; D uncertain. The CDR3 totals 12 residues. V shed 1 base and J shed 7 bases, with 7 bases lying between them. Germline V lookup: CDR1 LGHNT, CDR2 FRNRAP. DNA for the CDR3: TGTGCTAGTGGTTTGGACAGTGCGACCCAGTACTTC. Protein: CASGLDSATQYF.

This clonotype was detected only a few times. CDR3 in amino acids: CASSPQGANQPQHF. CDR3 nucleotides: TGTGCCAGCAGCCCACAGGGGGCGAACCAGCCCCAGCATTTT. The genes are TRBV7-9 and TRBJ1-5, with 9 bases that match TRBD1. V shed 5 bases and J 7 bases; nucleotides not matched to a gene: 6. Germline CDR1 is SEHNR and CDR2 is FQNEAQ (reference sequence). This CDR3 spans 14 amino acids.

CDR3 loop: CSASVSGQGSYEQYF. The CDR3 nucleotides are TGCAGTGCTAGCGTTTCGGGACAGGGCTCCTACGAGCAGTACTTC. The V gene is TRBV20-1, the J gene TRBJ2-7, with 9 positions matching TRBD1. There are 15 residues in the CDR3. V shed 3 bases, J shed 0 bases, and the junction held 6 bases outside the gene matches. Germline V CDR1 and CDR2: DFQATT, SNEGSKA (reference sequence).

The table lists this clonotype with a few counts. This chain links TRBV28 with TRBJ1-1; D not certain. The CDR3 sequence is 13 residues long. Per germline, CDR1 MDHEN and CDR2 SYDVKM. Trimming shortened V by 2 bases and J by 4 bases, and 8 bases separated the two germline ends. CDR3 DNA: TGTGCCAGCAGTTTAGGGTTAAGCACTGAAGCTTTCTTT. Amino acids: CASSLGLSTEAFF.

At least ten counts were recorded for this clonotype. The chain employs TRBV7-2 and TRBJ2-7, with D maybe TRBD2 (5 bases). Trimming pared 2 bases from V and 0 bases from J, leaving 17 bases between. The CDR3 length is 17 residues. The germline CDR1 and CDR2 sequences are SGHTA and FQGNSA. The CDR3, as DNA: TGTGCCAGCAGCTTATATCTCCGACGGGGAAGCTCCTACGAGCAGTACTTC. Residues: CASSLYLRRGSSYEQYF.

This clonotype was observed many times. The chain couples TRBV6-2 or TRBV6-3 to TRBJ1-1, with a weak D call TRBD1 (5 bases). The CDR3 length is 16 residues. Trimming took 0 bases from V and 1 from J, leaving 12 bases between them. The germline CDR1 and CDR2 sequences are MNHEY and SVGEGT. CDR3 nucleotides: TGTGCCAGCAGTTACTCGGCGGGACGGAAGAACACTGAAGCTTTCTTT. Protein product: CASSYSAGRKNTEAFF.